This entry describes one TCR beta chain. These data originate in a study of blood T cell repertoires in COVID-19. Background on the study: PBMCs, B-cell-depleted T cells, or T cells were the source of the cDNA or gDNA that made up the material.

In the original processing: Quantification of nucleated cells was approximated via reference gene primer amplification. Sequenced by immunoSEQ multiplex PCR; TCRdb stores in-frame clones only, minus some. The V and J calls and the clone size are those of that table, but D and trimming were determined from the DNA. Among about 260,000 clones listed, about 90% were seen once. The J segment lost 7 bases and the V segment lost 5 bases, leaving 8 bases of the junction unmatched. CDR1 is PRHDT, CDR2 FYEKMQ, per germline (reference sequence). The CDR3 is 15 residues long. The specimen sequenced was peripheral blood. V gene TRBV13 combines with J gene TRBJ2-6; 7 bases are a match to TRBD1. The sequence came from a woman between 40 and 50 years old who had recovered from COVID-19. For the CDR3, the DNA is TGTGCCAGCAGCCTTGCCCGACAGGGTGCCAACGTCCTGACTTTC. Translating it yields CASSLARQGANVLTF.